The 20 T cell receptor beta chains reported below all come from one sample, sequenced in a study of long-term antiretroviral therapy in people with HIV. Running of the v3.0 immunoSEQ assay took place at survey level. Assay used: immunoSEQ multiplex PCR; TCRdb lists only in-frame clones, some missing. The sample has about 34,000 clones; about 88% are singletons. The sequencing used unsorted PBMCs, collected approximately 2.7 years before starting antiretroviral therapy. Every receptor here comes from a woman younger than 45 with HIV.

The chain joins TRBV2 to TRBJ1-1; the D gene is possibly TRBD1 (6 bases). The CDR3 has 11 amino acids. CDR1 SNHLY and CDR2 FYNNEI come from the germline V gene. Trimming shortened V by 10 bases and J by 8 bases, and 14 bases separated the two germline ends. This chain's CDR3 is CATQGQNEAFF. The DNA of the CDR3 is TGTGCCACCCAAGGACAGAACGAAGCTTTCTTT.

CDR3 coding DNA: TGTGCCAGCAGCTTAGTTCGATGGGACTCCGAACAAGAGACCCAGTACTTC. Translation: CASSLVRWDSEQETQYF. This chain connects TRBV7-9 to TRBJ2-5; D may be TRBD2 (6 bases). The V gene lost 1 base and the J gene lost 2 bases, with 17 bases spanning the gap. The length of the CDR3 is 17 residues. Germline V CDR1 and CDR2: SEHNR, FQNEAQ (reference sequence).

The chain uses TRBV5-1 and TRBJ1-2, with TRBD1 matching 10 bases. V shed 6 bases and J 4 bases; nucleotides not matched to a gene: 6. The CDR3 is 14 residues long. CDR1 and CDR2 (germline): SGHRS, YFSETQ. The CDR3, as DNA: TGCGCCAGCACTGACAGGGGGCAGGGCTATGGCTACACCTTC. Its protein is CASTDRGQGYGYTF.

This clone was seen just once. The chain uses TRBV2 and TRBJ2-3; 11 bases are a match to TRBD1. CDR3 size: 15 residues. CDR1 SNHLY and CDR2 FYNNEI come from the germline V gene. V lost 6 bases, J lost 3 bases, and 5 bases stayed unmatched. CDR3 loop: CASREGQGVTDTQYF. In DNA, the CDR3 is TGTGCCAGCAGGGAGGGACAGGGGGTTACAGATACGCAGTATTTT.

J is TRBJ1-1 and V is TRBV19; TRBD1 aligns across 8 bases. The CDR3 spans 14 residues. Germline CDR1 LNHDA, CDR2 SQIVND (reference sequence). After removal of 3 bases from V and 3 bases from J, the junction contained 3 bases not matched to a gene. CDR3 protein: CASSISGGDTEAFF. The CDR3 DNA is TGTGCCAGTAGTATCTCAGGGGGCGACACTGAAGCTTTCTTT.

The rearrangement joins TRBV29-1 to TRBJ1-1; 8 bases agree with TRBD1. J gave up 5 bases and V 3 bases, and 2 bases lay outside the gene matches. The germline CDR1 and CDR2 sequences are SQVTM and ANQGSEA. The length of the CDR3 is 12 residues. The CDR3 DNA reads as TGCAGCGTTGACCGACAGGGGACTGAAGCTTTCTTT. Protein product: CSVDRQGTEAFF.

CDR3 sequence: CASRRQNSGANVLTF. The CDR3 region has the DNA TGCGCCAGCCGCCGACAGAACTCTGGGGCCAACGTCCTGACTTTC. The chain uses TRBV5-1 and TRBJ2-6; weak D call: TRBD1 (5 bases). The CDR3 extends over 15 amino acids. Germline V gene lookup returns CDR1 SGHRS and CDR2 YFSETQ. V was clipped by 7 bases and J by 0 bases, with 11 bases between them. The variable domain in full, with the rest retrieved from reference TRBV5-1 and TRBJ2-6, is KAGVTQTPRYLIKTRGQQVTLSCSPISGHRSVSWYQQTPGQGLQFLFEYFSETQRNKGNFPGRFSGRQFSNSRSEMNVSTLELGDSALYLCASRRQNSGANVLTFGAGSRLTVL.

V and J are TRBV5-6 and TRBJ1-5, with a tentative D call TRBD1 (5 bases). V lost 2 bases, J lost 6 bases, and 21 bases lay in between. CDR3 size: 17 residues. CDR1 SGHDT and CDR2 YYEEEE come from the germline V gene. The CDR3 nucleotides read TGTGCCAGCAGCTTTGCTCGTGGAGCAGGGTCGGGTCAGCCCCAGCATTTT. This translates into CASSFARGAGSGQPQHF.

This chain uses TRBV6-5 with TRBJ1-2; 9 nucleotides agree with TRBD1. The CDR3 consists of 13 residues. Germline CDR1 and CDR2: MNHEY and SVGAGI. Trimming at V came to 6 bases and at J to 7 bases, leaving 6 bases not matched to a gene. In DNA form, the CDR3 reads TGTGCCAGCAGGGAATGGACAGGGGTTGGCTACACCTTC. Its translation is CASREWTGVGYTF.

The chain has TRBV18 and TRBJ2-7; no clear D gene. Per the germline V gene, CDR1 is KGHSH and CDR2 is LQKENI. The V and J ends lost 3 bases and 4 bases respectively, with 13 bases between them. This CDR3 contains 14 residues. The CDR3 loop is CASSPGLSSYEQYF. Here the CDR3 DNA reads TGTGCCAGCTCACCCGGTCTCAGCAGTTACGAGCAGTACTTC.

The CDR3 sequence is CASSAAGRISGANVLTF. Written as DNA, the CDR3 is TGTGCCAGTAGCGCCGCGGGCAGGATCTCTGGGGCCAACGTCCTGACTTTC. This chain links TRBV19 with TRBJ2-6, with D perhaps TRBD2 (5 bases). The V gene lost 6 bases and the J gene lost 0 bases, with 15 bases spanning the gap. Germline V gene lookup returns CDR1 LNHDA and CDR2 SQIVND (reference sequence). The CDR3 is 17 amino acids.

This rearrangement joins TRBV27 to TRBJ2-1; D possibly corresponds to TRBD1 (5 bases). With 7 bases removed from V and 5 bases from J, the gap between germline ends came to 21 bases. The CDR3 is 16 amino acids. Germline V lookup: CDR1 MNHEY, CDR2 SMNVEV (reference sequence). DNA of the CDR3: TGTGCCAGCACTTTTTATCGTAAAGGGGTACACAATGAGCAGTTCTTC. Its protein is CASTFYRKGVHNEQFF.

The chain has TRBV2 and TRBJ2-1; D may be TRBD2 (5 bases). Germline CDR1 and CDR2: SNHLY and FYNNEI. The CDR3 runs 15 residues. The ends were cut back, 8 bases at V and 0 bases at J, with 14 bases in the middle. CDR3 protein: CASSRGTSSYNEQFF. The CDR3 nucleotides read TGTGCCAGCTCCCGGGGAACTAGCTCCTACAATGAGCAGTTCTTC.

CDR3 loop: CASSLDSAGGLNTGELFF. The CDR3 DNA reads as TGCGCCAGCAGCTTGGATTCCGCGGGGGGCCTGAACACCGGGGAGCTGTTTTTT. The chain recombines TRBV5-1 with TRBJ2-2; 8 bases align to TRBD2. Germline CDR1 SGHRS, CDR2 YFSETQ. The V and J ends lost 0 bases and 1 base, in that order; junction bases with no gene match: 8. This CDR3 comprises 18 residues.

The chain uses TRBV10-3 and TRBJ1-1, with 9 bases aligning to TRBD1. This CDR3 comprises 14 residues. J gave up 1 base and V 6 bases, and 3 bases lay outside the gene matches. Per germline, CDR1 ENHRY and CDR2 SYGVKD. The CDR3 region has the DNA TGTGCCATCAGCCAGGGACAGGGGAACACTGAAGCTTTCTTT. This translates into CAISQGQGNTEAFF.

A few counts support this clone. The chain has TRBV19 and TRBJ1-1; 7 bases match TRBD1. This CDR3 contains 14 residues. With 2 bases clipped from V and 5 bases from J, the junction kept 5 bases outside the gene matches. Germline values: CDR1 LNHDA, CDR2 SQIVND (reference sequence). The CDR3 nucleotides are TGTGCCAGTAGTATACCGGGACAGTCAACTGAAGCTTTCTTT. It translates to CASSIPGQSTEAFF.

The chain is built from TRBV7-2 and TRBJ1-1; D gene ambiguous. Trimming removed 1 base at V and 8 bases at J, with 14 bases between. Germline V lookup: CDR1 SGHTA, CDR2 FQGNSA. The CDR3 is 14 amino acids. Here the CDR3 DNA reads TGTGCCAGCAGCTTAGGTCCGGCGGCAGGAGAAGCTTTCTTT. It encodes CASSLGPAAGEAFF.

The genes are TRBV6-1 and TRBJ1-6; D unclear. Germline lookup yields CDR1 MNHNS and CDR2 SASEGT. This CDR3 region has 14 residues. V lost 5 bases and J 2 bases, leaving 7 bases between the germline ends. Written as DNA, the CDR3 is TGTGCCAGCAGTTCCGGTCCCTATAATTCACCCCTCCACTTT. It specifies CASSSGPYNSPLHF.

CDR3 coding DNA: TGTGCCAGCAGTGACTCGAGAATTAACGGGATGAGCTCCTACAATGAGCAGTTCTTC. This translates into CASSDSRINGMSSYNEQFF. The chain joins TRBV6-4 to TRBJ2-1; a possible D gene is TRBD2 (5 bases). Deletions cut 0 bases from V and 0 bases from J, with 18 bases between. CDR3 length: 19 residues. CDR1 MRHNA and CDR2 SNTAGT come from the germline V gene.

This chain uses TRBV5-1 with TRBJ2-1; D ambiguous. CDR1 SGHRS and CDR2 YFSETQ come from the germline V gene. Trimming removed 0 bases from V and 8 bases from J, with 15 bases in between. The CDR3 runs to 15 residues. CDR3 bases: TGCGCCAGCAGCTTGGAAGTCAGCATACGGGATGAGCAGTTCTTC. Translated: CASSLEVSIRDEQFF.